The 21 T cell receptor beta chains presented below share a single source sample, sequenced in a study of shared clonotypes between healthy human individuals. Data came from immunoSEQ multiplex PCR; TCRdb stores just in-frame clones and leaves some out. The table shows about 960,000 clones, with 76% occurring only once. Material for sequencing was memory CD4+ T cells sorted from blood. As for subset: CD45RA-negative fraction. The receptors shown here come from a man younger than 35 in good health.

V usage is TRBV7-3 and J usage is TRBJ2-2; possible D gene TRBD2, 6 bases. There are 15 residues in the CDR3. Germline V gene data show CDR1 as SGHTA and CDR2 as FQGTGA. The ends were cut back, 7 bases at V and 0 bases at J, with 12 bases in the middle. The CDR3 DNA is TGTGCCAGCACCGTTAGCGGCCCGAACACCGGGGAGCTGTTTTTT. This gives the protein CASTVSGPNTGELFF. Looking up the rest from reference TRBV7-3 and TRBJ2-2 gives the full variable domain: GAGVSQTPSNKVTEKGKYVELRCDPISGHTALYWYRQSLGQGPEFLIYFQGTGAADDSGLPNDRFFAVRPEGSVSTLKIQRTERGDSAVYLCASTVSGPNTGELFFGEGSRLTVL.

The rearrangement links TRBV5-1 to TRBJ2-5; possible D gene TRBD1, 6 bases. The CDR3 covers 15 residues. Germline CDR1 and CDR2: SGHRS and YFSETQ. Trimming took off 3 bases at V and 6 bases at J, with 18 bases between the two ends. This CDR3 reads CASSSSPGVGQTQYF. DNA for the CDR3: TGCGCCAGCAGCTCCTCTCCAGGGGTCGGGCAGACCCAGTACTTC.

This clone was observed once. This rearrangement joins TRBV11-2 to TRBJ1-5, with 9 positions matching TRBD1. Per germline, CDR1 SGHAT and CDR2 FQNNGV. The trim removed 5 bases at V and 0 bases at J, leaving 8 bases unmatched. The CDR3 totals 17 residues. The CDR3 DNA follows: TGTGCCAGCAGCCCCGGACAGGGGCCCTATAGCAATCAGCCCCAGCATTTT. This gives the protein CASSPGQGPYSNQPQHF. The variable domain in full, with the rest retrieved from reference TRBV11-2 and TRBJ1-5, is EAGVAQSPRYKIIEKRQSVAFWCNPISGHATLYWYQQILGQGPKLLIQFQNNGVVDDSQLPKDRFSAERLKGVDSTLKIQPAKLEDSAVYLCASSPGQGPYSNQPQHFGDGTRLSIL.

This chain connects TRBV28 to TRBJ1-2; unclear D gene. This CDR3 region has 13 residues. V lost 6 bases, J lost 8 bases, and 16 bases lay in between. In germline, CDR1 is MDHEN, CDR2 SYDVKM. The CDR3 here is CASRPLLGGGYTF. CDR3 in DNA: TGTGCCAGCAGGCCCTTGCTTGGTGGGGGCTACACCTTC.

This rearrangement joins TRBV5-1 to TRBJ2-5, with TRBD2 identical over 10 bases. The CDR3 is made up of 16 amino acids. Germline V gives CDR1 SGHRS, CDR2 YFSETQ. Trimming removed 0 bases from V and 1 base from J; junction bases left unmatched: 3. The CDR3 DNA reads as TGCGCCAGCAGCTTGGGAGCGGGAGGGTCCCAAGAGACCCAGTACTTC. Protein sequence: CASSLGAGGSQETQYF.

Worth noting for this clone: A much larger clone differs from this one at a single base, so this may be a read error. CDR3 coding DNA: TGTGCCAGCAGTGGGAACTACAATGAGCAGTTCTTC. Translation: CASSGNYNEQFF. V and J are TRBV2 and TRBJ2-1; D call uncertain. V lost 4 bases to trimming and J lost 3 bases, with 4 bases between them. CDR1 is SNHLY and CDR2 is FYNNEI in the germline V gene. The CDR3 spans 12 residues.

The V gene is TRBV5-1, the J gene TRBJ2-3, with D unresolved. Deletions cut 0 bases from V and 2 bases from J, with 10 bases between. This CDR3 is 15 amino acids long. Germline assignment: CDR1 SGHRS and CDR2 YFSETQ. For the CDR3, the DNA is TGCGCCAGCAGCTTGGTTGGCACTAACACAGATACGCAGTATTTT. Residues: CASSLVGTNTDTQYF.

This clone was recorded at least ten times. This rearrangement joins TRBV7-3 to TRBJ2-7; 11 positions agree with TRBD1. The CDR3 runs to 14 residues. With 5 bases clipped from V and 6 bases from J, the junction kept 6 bases outside the gene matches. Germline assignment: CDR1 SGHTA and CDR2 FQGTGA. CDR3 sequence: CASSPGQGGGEQYF. The CDR3 DNA is TGTGCCAGCAGCCCGGGACAGGGGGGCGGCGAGCAGTACTTC.

This chain uses TRBV9 with TRBJ2-1; D might be TRBD2 (6 bases). The germline gives CDR1 SGDLS, CDR2 YYNGEE. Between the trimmed V and J ends, which lost 0 bases and 4 bases, there was a span of 8 bases. CDR3 size: 14 residues. The CDR3: CASSVAGVYNEQFF. DNA of the CDR3: TGTGCCAGCAGCGTAGCGGGAGTTTACAATGAGCAGTTCTTC.

V and J are TRBV6-1 and TRBJ2-3; 14 nucleotides line up with TRBD2. Germline V CDR1 and CDR2: MNHNS, SASEGT. CDR3 length: 19 residues. The junction had 9 bases not matched to a gene; V was cut back by 0 bases and J by 4 bases. The CDR3 reads CASSEARIRLAGGPDTQYF. The CDR3 coding sequence is TGTGCCAGCAGTGAAGCGCGTATCAGACTAGCGGGAGGGCCAGATACGCAGTATTTT.

V gene TRBV18 combines with J gene TRBJ2-7; D is ambiguous. CDR3 length: 13 amino acids. Germline values: CDR1 KGHSH, CDR2 LQKENI. The V end was cut by 8 bases, the J end by 3 bases, with 14 bases between. The CDR3: CASPPAAIYEQYF. CDR3 DNA sequence: TGTGCCAGCCCCCCCGCAGCGATCTACGAGCAGTACTTC.

In this sample, this clone turned up once. V is TRBV5-1 and J is TRBJ2-1, with 11 bases that match TRBD2. The CDR3 spans 16 residues. Trimming at V came to 6 bases and at J to 6 bases, leaving 11 bases not matched to a gene. Germline lookup yields CDR1 SGHRS and CDR2 YFSETQ. CDR3 loop: CASIPTLAGAPNEQFF. The CDR3 DNA sequence: TGCGCCAGCATACCGACACTAGCGGGAGCCCCCAATGAGCAGTTCTTC.

J is TRBJ2-5 and V is TRBV18; the D gene is possibly TRBD1 (7 bases). CDR1 and CDR2 from the germline V gene are KGHSH and LQKENI. V gave up 10 bases and J gave up 3 bases, with 15 bases separating them. The CDR3 sequence is 13 residues long. CDR3 residues: CAKGGTEKETQYF. Here the CDR3 DNA reads TGTGCCAAAGGAGGGACAGAAAAAGAGACCCAGTACTTC.

The chain uses TRBV18 and TRBJ2-1; 11 nucleotides agree with TRBD2. The CDR3 runs to 17 residues. The germline V gene encodes CDR1 KGHSH and CDR2 LQKENI. V was pared by 1 base and J by 3 bases, with 5 bases of the junction left unmatched. This CDR3 is CASSPLAGGPGYNEQFF. The DNA for the CDR3 is TGTGCCAGCTCACCACTAGCGGGGGGGCCCGGCTACAATGAGCAGTTCTTC.

J is TRBJ1-1 and V is TRBV28, with D possibly being TRBD1 (6 bases). The germline V and J ends were trimmed by 5 bases and 0 bases, with 13 bases remaining between them. Germline loops: CDR1 MDHEN, CDR2 SYDVKM. The CDR3 has 15 residues. The CDR3 DNA follows: TGTGCCAGCAGTGTACTCGGACAGCTGAACACTGAAGCTTTCTTT. Protein sequence: CASSVLGQLNTEAFF. Full variable domain (outside the CDR3, taken from reference TRBV28 and TRBJ1-1): DVKVTQSSRYLVKRTGEKVFLECVQDMDHENMFWYRQDPGLGLRLIYFSYDVKMKEKGDIPEGYSVSREKKERFSLILESASTNQTSMYLCASSVLGQLNTEAFFGQGTRLTVV.

In DNA form, the CDR3 reads TGTGCCAGCAGCGCGGACGGGAGAAGAGAGACCCAGTACTTC. It translates to CASSADGRRETQYF. The chain joins TRBV2 to TRBJ2-5, with D tentatively TRBD2 (6 bases). V was trimmed by 6 bases and J by 4 bases, leaving 15 bases between them. This CDR3 is built from 14 residues. The germline CDR1 and CDR2 sequences are SNHLY and FYNNEI.

The chain combines TRBV1 with TRBJ2-7. TRBV1 is flagged as a pseudogene. CDR3 length: 17 residues. CDR3 region: CTSSRARGQPCSYEQYF. CDR3 DNA: TGCACCAGCAGCCGGGCCCGAGGCCAACCCTGCTCCTACGAGCAGTACTTC.

The chain is built from TRBV6-1 and TRBJ1-5; tentatively, D is TRBD1 (5 bases). The CDR3 is 16 amino acids. V was pared by 2 bases and J by 2 bases, with 13 bases between. Germline CDR1 reads MNHNS; CDR2 reads SASEGT. This chain's CDR3 is CASSETGVVGNQPQHF. CDR3 nucleotide sequence: TGTGCCAGCAGTGAAACGGGGGTGGTAGGCAATCAGCCCCAGCATTTT.

The chain combines TRBV5-8 with TRBJ1-5; a weak D match, TRBD1 (6 bases). CDR1 and CDR2 (germline): SGHTS, YDEGEE. Deletions cut 7 bases from V and 0 bases from J, with 14 bases between. This CDR3 has 15 residues. CDR3 in DNA: TGTGCCAGCCGAAAGGGGGTCCATAGCAATCAGCCCCAGCATTTT. It encodes CASRKGVHSNQPQHF.

This chain links TRBV6-6 with TRBJ2-7; 8 bases line up with TRBD2. V trimming: 5 bases; J trimming: 2 bases; junction bases outside the gene matches: 11. The germline CDR1 and CDR2 sequences are MNHNY and SVGAGI (reference sequence). The CDR3 contains 16 residues. CDR3 loop: CASSTTLAGMTYEQYF. The CDR3 bases are TGTGCCAGCAGTACCACGCTAGCGGGCATGACCTACGAGCAGTACTTC.

The rearrangement joins TRBV11-2 to TRBJ1-5; D is uncertain. This CDR3 has 13 residues. Germline V gene data show CDR1 as SGHAT and CDR2 as FQNNGV. Trimming stripped 2 bases from V and 3 bases from J, with 5 bases between. The CDR3 spells CASSLSNNQPQHF. CDR3 nucleotides: TGTGCCAGCAGCTTATCCAACAATCAGCCCCAGCATTTT.